These T cell receptor beta chains were read from a single sample in a study of shared clonotypes between healthy human individuals. Only in-frame clones appear in the TCRdb table, and some are missing; sequencing was by immunoSEQ multiplex PCR. The sample includes 650,000 to 750,000 clones, approximately 75% of them seen just once. The source material was memory CD4+ T cells sorted from blood. The receptors shown here come from a woman aged 25-40 years in good health. The CDR3 runs from the conserved cysteine through the conserved F or W. D genes are given only for firm matches. Not all rows give a size; the values are once, few, many and, for expanded clones, a class.

DNA: TGTGCCAGCAGCTACCCCACCGGGACTAGCCTCAGCAGGGAGCTGTTTTTT; CDR3: CASSYPTGTSLSRELFF; size: -; D: TRBD2; V: TRBV7-9; J: TRBJ2-2
DNA: TGTGCCAGCTCACCACCCGCTAGCGGGAAAACCTACGAGCAGTACTTC; CDR3: CASSPPASGKTYEQYF; size: many; D: TRBD2; V: TRBV18; J: TRBJ2-7
DNA: TGCGCCAGCAGCCACCGTGGGACTACTGACAATGAGCAGTTCTTC; CDR3: CASSHRGTTDNEQFF; size: -; D: TRBD2; V: TRBV4-1; J: TRBJ2-1
DNA: TGTGCCAGCGGGGGACTAGCGAATTACGAGCAGTACTTC; CDR3: CASGGLANYEQYF; size: -; D: TRBD2; V: TRBV6-4; J: TRBJ2-7
DNA: TGTGCCAGCAGTTTATCCGGACCTCTCGGTGGCTACACCTTC; CDR3: CASSLSGPLGGYTF; size: -; D: -; V: TRBV27; J: TRBJ1-2
DNA: TGTGCCAGCTCGCCCCGCGAAGCCCGAAAACTGTTTTTT; CDR3: CASSPREARKLFF; size: -; D: -; V: TRBV28; J: TRBJ1-4
DNA: TGTGCCAGCAGAGAGAACAGGGGGCCTGAAGCTTTCTTT; CDR3: CASRENRGPEAFF; size: -; D: TRBD1; V: TRBV9; J: TRBJ1-1
DNA: TGTGCCAGCAGCCGGGACTACTCCTACGAGCAGTACTTC; CDR3: CASSRDYSYEQYF; size: many; D: TRBD2; V: TRBV25-1; J: TRBJ2-7
DNA: TGTGCCAGCACCCGAGACAGGGGCCACGAGCAGTACTTC; CDR3: CASTRDRGHEQYF; size: -; D: TRBD1; V: TRBV2; J: TRBJ2-7
DNA: TGTGCCAGCTCACAGACCCCCGGGACAGGGGTGAGCTATGGCTACACCTTC; CDR3: CASSQTPGTGVSYGYTF; size: once; D: TRBD1; V: TRBV18; J: TRBJ1-2
DNA: TGTGCCAGCAGCCGGGGACAGAGCACAGATACGCAGTATTTT; CDR3: CASSRGQSTDTQYF; size: -; D: TRBD1; V: TRBV7-8; J: TRBJ2-3
DNA: TGTGCCAGCAGTTTGGCGGGACCTTACGAGCAGTACTTC; CDR3: CASSLAGPYEQYF; size: -; D: -; V: TRBV28; J: TRBJ2-7
DNA: TGTGCCAGTAGTACGACCGGACAGGGTATTAGCAATCAGCCCCAGCATTTT; CDR3: CASSTTGQGISNQPQHF; size: once; D: TRBD1; V: TRBV19; J: TRBJ1-5
DNA: TGTGCCAGCAGACCGACAGGGGTGGGAGAGCAGTACTTC; CDR3: CASRPTGVGEQYF; size: -; D: TRBD1; V: TRBV2; J: TRBJ2-7
DNA: TGTGCCAGCAGTGAGGCGGGATATGGCTACACCTTC; CDR3: CASSEAGYGYTF; size: few; D: -; V: TRBV25-1; J: TRBJ1-2
DNA: TGTGCCAGCAGCTCACCGCCGGGACTAGCATCCCACGAGCAGTACTTC; CDR3: CASSSPPGLASHEQYF; size: -; D: TRBD2; V: TRBV11-2; J: TRBJ2-7
DNA: TGTGCCAGTCTCAGCGTCGGGACTGAAGCTTTCTTT; CDR3: CASLSVGTEAFF; size: -; D: -; V: TRBV28; J: TRBJ1-1
DNA: TGTGCCAGCAGCTTCGGTATGCGGGAGACCAATGAGCAGTTCTTC; CDR3: CASSFGMRETNEQFF; size: few; D: TRBD2; V: TRBV11-3; J: TRBJ2-1
DNA: TGCAGCGTGTGGTTCCTCTCTGGGGCCAACGTCCTGACTTTC; CDR3: CSVWFLSGANVLTF; size: -; D: -; V: TRBV29-1; J: TRBJ2-6
DNA: TGTGCCAGCAATCCGGCGGGCTACGGCAATGAGCAGTTCTTC; CDR3: CASNPAGYGNEQFF; size: -; D: -; V: TRBV2; J: TRBJ2-1
DNA: TGTGCCAGCTCACCAAGAACGGCCTCTGGAAACACCATATATTTT; CDR3: CASSPRTASGNTIYF; size: -; D: -; V: TRBV18; J: TRBJ1-3
DNA: TGCGCCAGCAGCTTGGGATTTTTCGGGGGGCAAGGCTATGGCTACACCTTC; CDR3: CASSLGFFGGQGYGYTF; size: -; D: -; V: TRBV5-1; J: TRBJ1-2
DNA: TGCGCCAGTAACCAGGGAATCGGGGAGCTGTTTTTT; CDR3: CASNQGIGELFF; size: -; D: -; V: TRBV5-1; J: TRBJ2-2
DNA: TGCGCCAGCAGCTTGGTGGTAGCGCGGGAGATTTCCGGGGAGCTGTTTTTT; CDR3: CASSLVVAREISGELFF; size: -; D: TRBD2; V: TRBV5-1; J: TRBJ2-2
DNA: TGTGCCTGGAGGATGCCAAGGGGGCGTTTTGACACTGAAGCTTTCTTT; CDR3: CAWRMPRGRFDTEAFF; size: -; D: TRBD1; V: TRBV30; J: TRBJ1-1
DNA: TGTGCCAGCAGTGAAGGGGTGACTGAAGCTTTCTTT; CDR3: CASSEGVTEAFF; size: -; D: -; V: TRBV6-1; J: TRBJ1-1
DNA: TGTGCCAGCAGCTTAACACAGGGACGAGGTGAAAAACTGTTTTTT; CDR3: CASSLTQGRGEKLFF; size: -; D: -; V: TRBV5-4; J: TRBJ1-4
DNA: TGTGCCAGCAGCTTAGGGGTAACCTACGAGCAGTACTTC; CDR3: CASSLGVTYEQYF; size: -; D: -; V: TRBV7-2; J: TRBJ2-7
DNA: TGTGCCAGCAGCCGCAGGGGCTACACCTTC; CDR3: CASSRRGYTF; size: -; D: -; V: TRBV28; J: TRBJ1-2
DNA: TGTGCCAGCAGTCGACCCCAAGAGACCCAGTACTTC; CDR3: CASSRPQETQYF; size: few; D: -; V: TRBV27; J: TRBJ2-5
DNA: TGTGCCAGTAGTCTCCAGCGGGAGAAGAATGAGCAGTTCTTC; CDR3: CASSLQREKNEQFF; size: -; D: TRBD2; V: TRBV19; J: TRBJ2-1
DNA: TGTGCCAGTAGTTTGAGCTCTGGAAACACCATATATTTT; CDR3: CASSLSSGNTIYF; size: -; D: -; V: TRBV19; J: TRBJ1-3
DNA: TGCGCCAGCAGTAGAGGGACTAGCGGTAGTGGGGATACGCAGTATTTT; CDR3: CASSRGTSGSGDTQYF; size: -; D: TRBD2; V: TRBV5-1; J: TRBJ2-3
DNA: TGCAGCGGCGGACAGGCTAATGAGCAGTTCTTC; CDR3: CSGGQANEQFF; size: -; D: TRBD1; V: TRBV29-1; J: TRBJ2-1
DNA: TGTGCCAGCAGCGGTCCAGGGACAGGGGTTGAAGCTTTCTTT; CDR3: CASSGPGTGVEAFF; size: -; D: TRBD1; V: TRBV11-2; J: TRBJ1-1
DNA: TGTGCCAGCAGCGGGACTAGCCTAGACACCGGGGAGCTGTTTTTT; CDR3: CASSGTSLDTGELFF; size: -; D: TRBD2; V: TRBV6-1; J: TRBJ2-2
DNA: TGTGCCAGCAGTTCATCCTTCGGGTTTACGGGCGAGCAGTACTTC; CDR3: CASSSSFGFTGEQYF; size: -; D: -; V: TRBV6-5; J: TRBJ2-7
DNA: TGTGCCAGCAGCTTAGATTCCGCGGTTTGGGGCTACACCTTC; CDR3: CASSLDSAVWGYTF; size: -; D: -; V: TRBV7-2; J: TRBJ1-2
DNA: TGCGCCAGCAGCTCCGGTCGTCCGACGAACATGGAAGCTTTCTTT; CDR3: CASSSGRPTNMEAFF; size: once; D: -; V: TRBV5-1; J: TRBJ1-1
DNA: TGTGCCAGCAGGCCAGAGAGACACCTTACTTACGAGCAGTACTTC; CDR3: CASRPERHLTYEQYF; size: once; D: -; V: TRBV28; J: TRBJ2-7
DNA: TGTGCCAGCAGTCGACAGGGCCCACTCTCTGGAAACACCATATATTTT; CDR3: CASSRQGPLSGNTIYF; size: few; D: TRBD1; V: TRBV5-4; J: TRBJ1-3
DNA: TGTGCCAGCAGCTTGGAAGGGGGCAATGGAAACACCATATATTTT; CDR3: CASSLEGGNGNTIYF; size: -; D: TRBD1; V: TRBV5-4; J: TRBJ1-3
DNA: TGTGCCAGCAAGGGACAGGGGCACTACAATGAGCAGTTCTTC; CDR3: CASKGQGHYNEQFF; size: -; D: TRBD1; V: TRBV6-5; J: TRBJ2-1
DNA: TGTGCCAGCAGTTACGGAAAGTGGTCTAGCGGAGCCGAGCAGTACTTC; CDR3: CASSYGKWSSGAEQYF; size: -; D: TRBD2; V: TRBV6-6; J: TRBJ2-7
DNA: TGCAGCGTTGACGGGAGGCCTGAAGCTTTCTTT; CDR3: CSVDGRPEAFF; size: once; D: -; V: TRBV29-1; J: TRBJ1-1
DNA: TGTGCCAGCAGTAAGCGGGAGAACCTCCTACGCACAGATACGCAGTATTTT; CDR3: CASSKRENLLRTDTQYF; size: -; D: TRBD2; V: TRBV25-1; J: TRBJ2-3
DNA: TGTGCCTGGAGCGGAAGGGTGAGTCGAACTGAAGCTTTCTTT; CDR3: CAWSGRVSRTEAFF; size: -; D: -; V: TRBV30; J: TRBJ1-1
DNA: TGTGCCAGCAGCGGCCATCCCTACGAGCAGTACTTC; CDR3: CASSGHPYEQYF; size: once; D: -; V: TRBV13; J: TRBJ2-7
DNA: TGTGCCAGTAGTAATAGCGGGTATGCGAATGAGCAGTTCTTC; CDR3: CASSNSGYANEQFF; size: -; D: TRBD2; V: TRBV19; J: TRBJ2-1
DNA: TGTGCCAGCAGTCCGCCGGACAGGGGGGGGTATGGCTACACCTTC; CDR3: CASSPPDRGGYGYTF; size: -; D: TRBD1; V: TRBV28; J: TRBJ1-2
DNA: TGTGCCAGCAGTTTACTGGAAAGCGCAGATACGCAGTATTTT; CDR3: CASSLLESADTQYF; size: few; D: -; V: TRBV27; J: TRBJ2-3
DNA: TGCGCCAGCAGCTTCCACAGACTAGCGGGAGGCAATGAGCAGTTCTTC; CDR3: CASSFHRLAGGNEQFF; size: -; D: TRBD2; V: TRBV5-1; J: TRBJ2-1
DNA: TGTGCTAGTGGTTACGTAGCGGGAGCGTCCGGGGAGCTGTTTTTT; CDR3: CASGYVAGASGELFF; size: -; D: TRBD2; V: TRBV12-5; J: TRBJ2-2
DNA: TGTGCCAGCGGGACTAGCGGAAACAATGAGCAGTTCTTC; CDR3: CASGTSGNNEQFF; size: -; D: TRBD2; V: TRBV2; J: TRBJ2-1
DNA: TGCGCCAGCAGCCTTCAGGGAGACACTGAAGCTTTCTTT; CDR3: CASSLQGDTEAFF; size: -; D: -; V: TRBV4-1; J: TRBJ1-1
DNA: TGTGCCAGCTCGCCCGGGACAGGGGGCATTCAGTACTTC; CDR3: CASSPGTGGIQYF; size: -; D: TRBD1; V: TRBV18; J: TRBJ2-4
DNA: TGTGCCAGCTCAGTCGTGATCACAGATACGCAGTATTTT; CDR3: CASSVVITDTQYF; size: -; D: -; V: TRBV18; J: TRBJ2-3
DNA: TGTGCCAGCAGCGAGGACAGGGGCGAGAACACTGAAGCTTTCTTT; CDR3: CASSEDRGENTEAFF; size: -; D: TRBD1; V: TRBV7-6; J: TRBJ1-1